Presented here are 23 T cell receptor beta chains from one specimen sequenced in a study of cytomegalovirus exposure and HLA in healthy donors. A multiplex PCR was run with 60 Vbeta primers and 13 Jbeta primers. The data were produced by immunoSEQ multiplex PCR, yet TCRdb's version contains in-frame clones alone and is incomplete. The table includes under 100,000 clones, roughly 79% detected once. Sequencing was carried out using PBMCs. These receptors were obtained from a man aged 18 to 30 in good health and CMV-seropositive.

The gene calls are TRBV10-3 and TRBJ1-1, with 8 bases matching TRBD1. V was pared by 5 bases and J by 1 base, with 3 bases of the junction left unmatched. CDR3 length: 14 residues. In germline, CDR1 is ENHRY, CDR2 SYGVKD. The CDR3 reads CAISLGQGNTEAFF. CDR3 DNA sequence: TGTGCCATCAGTCTCGGACAGGGGAACACTGAAGCTTTCTTT.

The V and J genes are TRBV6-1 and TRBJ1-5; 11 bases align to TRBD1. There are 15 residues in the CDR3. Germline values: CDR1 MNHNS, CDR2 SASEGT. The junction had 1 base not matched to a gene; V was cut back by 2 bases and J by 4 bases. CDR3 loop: CASSERDRGNQPQHF. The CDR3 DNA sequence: TGTGCCAGCAGTGAAAGGGACAGGGGGAATCAGCCCCAGCATTTT.

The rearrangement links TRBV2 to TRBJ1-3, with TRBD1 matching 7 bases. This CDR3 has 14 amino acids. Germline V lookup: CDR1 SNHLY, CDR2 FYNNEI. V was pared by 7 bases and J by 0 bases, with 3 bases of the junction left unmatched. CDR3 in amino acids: CASTTGVSGNTIYF. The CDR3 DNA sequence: TGTGCCAGCACCACAGGGGTCTCTGGAAACACCATATATTTT.

The CDR3 spells CASPGQPNTGELFF. The CDR3 DNA follows: TGTGCCAGCCCGGGACAGCCGAACACCGGGGAGCTGTTTTTT. This sequence joins TRBV6-1 and TRBJ2-2; 7 nucleotides agree with TRBD1. V shed 8 bases and J 0 bases; nucleotides not matched to a gene: 3. The V gene's germline CDR1 is MNHNS and CDR2 SASEGT. The CDR3 consists of 14 residues.

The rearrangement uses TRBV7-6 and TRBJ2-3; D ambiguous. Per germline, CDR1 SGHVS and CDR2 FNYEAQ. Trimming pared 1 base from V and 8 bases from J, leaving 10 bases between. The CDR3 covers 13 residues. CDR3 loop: CASSLGPTITQYF. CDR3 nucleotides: TGTGCCAGCAGCTTAGGTCCAACTATTACGCAGTATTTT.

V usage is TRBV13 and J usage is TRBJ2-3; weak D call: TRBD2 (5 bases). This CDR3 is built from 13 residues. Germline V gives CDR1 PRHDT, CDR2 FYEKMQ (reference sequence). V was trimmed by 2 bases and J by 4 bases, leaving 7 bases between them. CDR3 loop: CASSLLAPDTQYF. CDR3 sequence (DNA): TGTGCCAGCAGCTTACTAGCTCCAGATACGCAGTATTTT. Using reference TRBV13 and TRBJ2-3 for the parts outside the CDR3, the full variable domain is AAGVIQSPRHLIKEKRETATLKCYPIPRHDTVYWYQQGPGQDPQFLISFYEKMQSDKGSIPDRFSAQQFSDYHSELNMSSLELGDSALYFCASSLLAPDTQYFGPGTRLTVL.

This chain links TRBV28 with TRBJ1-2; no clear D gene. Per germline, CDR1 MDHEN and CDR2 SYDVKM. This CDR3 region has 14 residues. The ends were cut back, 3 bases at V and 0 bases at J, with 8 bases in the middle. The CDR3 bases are TGTGCCAGCAGTTTTCTGTTAGCTAACTATGGCTACACCTTC. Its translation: CASSFLLANYGYTF.

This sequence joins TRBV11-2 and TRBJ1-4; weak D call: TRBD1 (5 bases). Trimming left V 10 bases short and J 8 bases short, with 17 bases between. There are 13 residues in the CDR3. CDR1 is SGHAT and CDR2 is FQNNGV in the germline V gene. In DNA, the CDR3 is TGTGCCACCTCTCGCAGGGAATCGGAAAAACTGTTTTTT. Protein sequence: CATSRRESEKLFF.

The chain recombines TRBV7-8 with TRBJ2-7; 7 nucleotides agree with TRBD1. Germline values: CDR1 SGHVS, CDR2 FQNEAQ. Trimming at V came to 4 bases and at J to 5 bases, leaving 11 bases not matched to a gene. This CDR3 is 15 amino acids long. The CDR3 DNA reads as TGTGCCAGCAGCTCGCCGAAGACAGGGACCCACGAGCAGTACTTC. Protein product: CASSSPKTGTHEQYF.

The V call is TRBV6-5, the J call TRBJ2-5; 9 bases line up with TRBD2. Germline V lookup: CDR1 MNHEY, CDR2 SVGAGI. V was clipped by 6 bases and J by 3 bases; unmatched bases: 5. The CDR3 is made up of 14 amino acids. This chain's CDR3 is CASRTLAGKETQYF. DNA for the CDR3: TGTGCCAGCAGGACCCTAGCGGGAAAAGAGACCCAGTACTTC.

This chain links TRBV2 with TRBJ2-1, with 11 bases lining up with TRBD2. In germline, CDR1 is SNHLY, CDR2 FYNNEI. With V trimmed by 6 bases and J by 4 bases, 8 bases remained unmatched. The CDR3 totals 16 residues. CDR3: CASRTSGSGIYNEQFF. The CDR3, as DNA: TGTGCCAGCAGAACTAGCGGGAGTGGAATATACAATGAGCAGTTCTTC.

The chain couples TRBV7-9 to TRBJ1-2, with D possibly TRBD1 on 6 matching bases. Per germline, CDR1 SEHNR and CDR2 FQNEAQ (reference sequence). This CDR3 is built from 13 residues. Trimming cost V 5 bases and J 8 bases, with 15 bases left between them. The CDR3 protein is CASSRQELGGYTF. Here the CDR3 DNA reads TGTGCCAGCAGCCGACAGGAATTGGGAGGCTACACCTTC.

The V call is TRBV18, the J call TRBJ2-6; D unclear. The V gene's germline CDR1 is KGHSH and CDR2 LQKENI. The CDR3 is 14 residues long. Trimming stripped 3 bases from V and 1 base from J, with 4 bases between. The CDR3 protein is CASSPYSGANVLTF. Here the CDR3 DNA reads TGTGCCAGCTCACCTTATTCTGGGGCCAACGTCCTGACTTTC.

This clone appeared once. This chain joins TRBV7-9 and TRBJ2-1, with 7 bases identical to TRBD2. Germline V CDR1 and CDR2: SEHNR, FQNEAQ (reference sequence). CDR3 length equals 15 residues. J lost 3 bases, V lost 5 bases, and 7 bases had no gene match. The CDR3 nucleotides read TGTGCCAGCAGCCAGGCGGGAGCTGACTACAATGAGCAGTTCTTC. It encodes CASSQAGADYNEQFF.

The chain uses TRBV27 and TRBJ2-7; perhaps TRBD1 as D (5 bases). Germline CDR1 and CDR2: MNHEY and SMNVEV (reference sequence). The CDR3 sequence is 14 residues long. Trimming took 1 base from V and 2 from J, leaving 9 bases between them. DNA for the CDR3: TGTGCCAGCAGTTTATTGTTGGGGCCCTACGAGCAGTACTTC. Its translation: CASSLLLGPYEQYF.

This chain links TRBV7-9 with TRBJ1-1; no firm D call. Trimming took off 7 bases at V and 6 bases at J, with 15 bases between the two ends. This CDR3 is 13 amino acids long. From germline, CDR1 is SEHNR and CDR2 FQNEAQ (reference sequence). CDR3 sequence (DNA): TGTGCCAGCACCAAGAGGGAACTCGCTGAAGCTTTCTTT. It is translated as CASTKRELAEAFF.

The CDR3 loop is CASSLAESSYNEQFF. As DNA, the CDR3 is TGTGCCAGCAGCTTGGCGGAGAGCTCCTACAATGAGCAGTTCTTC. The V and J genes are TRBV5-8 and TRBJ2-1; D is ambiguous. Germline loops: CDR1 SGHTS, CDR2 YDEGEE. V lost 0 bases to trimming and J lost 0 bases, with 7 bases between them. The CDR3 runs to 15 residues.

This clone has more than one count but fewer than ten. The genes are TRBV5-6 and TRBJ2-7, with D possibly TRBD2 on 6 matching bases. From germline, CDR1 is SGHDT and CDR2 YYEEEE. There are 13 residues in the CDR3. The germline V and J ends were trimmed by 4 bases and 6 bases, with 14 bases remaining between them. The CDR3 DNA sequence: TGTGCCAGCAGCCTCTCGGGAGCCAGCGAGCAGTACTTC. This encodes CASSLSGASEQYF.

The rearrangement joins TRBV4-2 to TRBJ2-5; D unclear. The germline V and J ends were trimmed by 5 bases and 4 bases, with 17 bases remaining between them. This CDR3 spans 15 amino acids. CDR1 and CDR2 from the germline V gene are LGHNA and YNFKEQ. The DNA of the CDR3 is TGTGCCAGCAGCTCCCTACCGAGTACCGGAGAGACCCAGTACTTC. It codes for CASSSLPSTGETQYF.

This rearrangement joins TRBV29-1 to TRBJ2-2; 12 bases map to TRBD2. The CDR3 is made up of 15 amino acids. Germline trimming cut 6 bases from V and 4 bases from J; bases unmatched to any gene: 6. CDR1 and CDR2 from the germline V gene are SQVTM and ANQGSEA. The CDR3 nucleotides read TGCAGCGTCGCACGACTAGCGGGGGTCACCGGGGAGCTGTTTTTT. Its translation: CSVARLAGVTGELFF.

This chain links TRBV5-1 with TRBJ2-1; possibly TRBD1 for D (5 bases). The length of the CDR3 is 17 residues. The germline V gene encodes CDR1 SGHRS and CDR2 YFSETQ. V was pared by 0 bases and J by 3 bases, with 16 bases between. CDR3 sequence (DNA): TGCGCCAGCAGCTTGGCCGCCGACAGAGGCTACTACAATGAGCAGTTCTTC. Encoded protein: CASSLAADRGYYNEQFF.

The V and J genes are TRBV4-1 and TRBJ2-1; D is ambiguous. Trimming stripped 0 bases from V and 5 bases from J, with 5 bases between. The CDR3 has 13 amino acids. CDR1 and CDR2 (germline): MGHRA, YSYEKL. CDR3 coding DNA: TGCGCCAGCAGCCAAGAACTTAACAATGAGCAGTTCTTC. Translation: CASSQELNNEQFF.

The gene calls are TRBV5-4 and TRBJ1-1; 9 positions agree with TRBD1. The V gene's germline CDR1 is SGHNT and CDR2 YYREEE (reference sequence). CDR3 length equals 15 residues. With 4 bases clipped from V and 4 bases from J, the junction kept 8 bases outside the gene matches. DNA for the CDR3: TGTGCCAGCAGCATACCGGGACAGGGAAGCACTGAAGCTTTCTTT. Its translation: CASSIPGQGSTEAFF.